This passage covers 4 T cell receptor beta chains from one sample sequenced in a study of T cell responses to AZD1222 COVID-19 vaccine. The protocol was immunoSEQ multiplex PCR, while the TCRdb copy is restricted to in-frame clones and leaves out a portion. This sample has 180,000 or so clones, with 94% found just once. The input for sequencing was peripheral blood, taken on day 0 of AZD1222 vaccination. All receptors derive from an adult in good health.

V and J are TRBV5-1 and TRBJ1-2, with D uncertain. Trimming left V 1 base short and J 3 bases short, with 4 bases between. Looked up from germline, CDR1 is SGHRS and CDR2 is YFSETQ. The CDR3 sequence is 12 residues long. The CDR3 DNA reads as TGCGCCAGCAGCTTGAGAGACTATGGCTACACCTTC. It codes for CASSLRDYGYTF.

This chain joins TRBV3-1 (or the pseudogene TRBV3-2) and TRBJ2-7; D gene uncertain. The CDR3 extends over 12 amino acids. Trimming cost V 3 bases and J 3 bases, with 6 bases left between them. Germline V CDR1 and CDR2: LGHDT, YNNKEL (reference sequence). The CDR3 here is CASSQSGYEQYF. In nucleotides, the CDR3 is TGTGCCAGCAGCCAGAGTGGCTACGAGCAGTACTTC.

V and J are TRBV28 and TRBJ1-3; maybe TRBD1 (5 bases). Germline CDR1 and CDR2: MDHEN and SYDVKM. CDR3 length equals 14 residues. The V end lost 3 bases, the J end lost 4 bases, and 10 bases lay between the germline ends. The CDR3 loop reads CASSFSKGGNTIYF. In DNA form, the CDR3 reads TGTGCCAGCAGTTTCTCCAAGGGGGGAAACACCATATATTTT.

The chain couples TRBV4-1 to TRBJ1-3, with D maybe TRBD1 (5 bases). CDR1 is MGHRA and CDR2 is YSYEKL in the germline V gene. The CDR3 extends over 18 amino acids. Deletions cut 0 bases from V and 4 bases from J, with 19 bases between. The DNA of the CDR3 is TGCGCCAGCAGCCAAGATACGAGAAGGACGGGGGGAGGAAACACCATATATTTT. Protein sequence: CASSQDTRRTGGGNTIYF.